The rows below give T cell receptor beta chains drawn from one sample of a study of blood T cell repertoires in COVID-19. Profiling relied on immunoSEQ multiplex PCR, and the TCRdb table lists in-frame clones only, not all of them. Of about 370,000 clones detected, more than 80% appear once; the ten largest clones hold 0.9% to 1.1%. Input material: PBMCs or T cells enriched from blood (not recorded which). These receptors came from a man between 18 and 29 years old who had recovered from COVID-19. Both conserved end residues are part of each CDR3. The D gene is left open where the match is weak. For some rows the clone size is stated as once, few or many, or as a class when expanded; others skip it.

j_call | cdr3_length | d_call | v_call | clone_size | cdr3_nt | cdr3_aa
TRBJ2-7 | 15 | TRBD2 | TRBV28 | NA | TGTGCCAGCAGTTTTTGGCAGCGGGAGGGTGGCGAGCAGTACTTC | CASSFWQREGGEQYF
TRBJ1-5 | 17 | NA | TRBV21-1 | NA | TGTGCCAGCAGCAAAACCTCAGGGGGAAAAAGCAATCAGCCCCAGCATTTT | CASSKTSGGKSNQPQHF
TRBJ1-2 | 14 | TRBD1 | TRBV2 | NA | TGTGCCAGCAGTGGACAGGGAACCACGTATGGCTACACCTTC | CASSGQGTTYGYTF
TRBJ1-6 | 17 | NA | TRBV4-2 | NA | TGTGCCAGCAGCCAAGATGCGGGACGGCTAAATAATTCACCCCTCCACTTT | CASSQDAGRLNNSPLHF
TRBJ1-5 | 13 | NA | TRBV30 | NA | TGTGCCTGGAGTAACAGGGTTGGACAGCCCCAGCATTTT | CAWSNRVGQPQHF
TRBJ2-7 | 18 | TRBD2 | TRBV7-6 | NA | TGTGCCAGCAGCTTAGGTGGGACTAGCGGTACGGGCTCCTACGAGCAGTACTTC | CASSLGGTSGTGSYEQYF
TRBJ2-5 | 12 | NA | TRBV7-2 | NA | TGTGCCAGCAGCTCTAGACCCGAGACCCAGTACTTC | CASSSRPETQYF
TRBJ2-1 | 13 | NA | TRBV7-3 | few | TGTGCCAGCAGCTTAGAACGGGAGTCGGAGCAGTTCTTC | CASSLERESEQFF
TRBJ2-5 | 14 | NA | TRBV19 | NA | TGTGCCAGTAGTATCCCAGGTCGCGATGAGACCCAGTACTTC | CASSIPGRDETQYF
TRBJ2-1 | 16 | TRBD2 | TRBV7-9 | NA | TGTGCCAGCAGCTTAGGTGGCGGGGGGGCGCGGAATGAGCAGTTCTTC | CASSLGGGGARNEQFF